This T cell receptor beta chain was recovered during a study of control samples from healthy donors and cancer patients. Profiling relied on immunoSEQ multiplex PCR, and the TCRdb table lists in-frame clones only, not all of them. Here the sample spans about 92,000 clones, roughly four fifths being singletons. Germline V gene sequence: CDR1 MNHEY, CDR2 SVGAGI. V was shortened by 2 bases and J by 0 bases, with 10 bases between the two germline ends. The CDR3 is 15 amino acids. The rearrangement uses TRBV6-5 and TRBJ2-5, with no clear D. The TCR sequence derives from a woman in her sixties or seventies in good health. The sequencing input was blood. CDR3 protein: CASSYVRGNQETQYF. Written as DNA, the CDR3 is TGTGCCAGCAGTTACGTTAGAGGCAACCAAGAGACCCAGTACTTC.